This passage covers 24 T cell receptor beta chains from one sample sequenced in a study of identical twins. TCRdb analysed the 5' RACE reads with MiXCR anew, one entry per CDR3 protein. Among under 500,000 distinct CDR3 sequences listed, around 15% were seen once. A further study also used this sample, focusing on yellow fever vaccine responses in identical twins.

The sequenced sample was CD4+ T cells sorted from blood. Every receptor here comes from a woman aged 18-29 years in good health.

A few counts support this clonotype. The genes are TRBV5-1 and TRBJ1-1, with TRBD1 matching 7 bases. Germline V gene data show CDR1 as SGHRS and CDR2 as YFSETQ. The CDR3 has 16 amino acids. The V segment lost 3 bases and the J segment 2 bases; nucleotides outside the gene matches: 10. The CDR3 DNA reads as TGCGCCAGCAGCTCTCCTTGGACAGGAGATAACACTGAAGCTTTCTTT. Translating gives CASSSPWTGDNTEAFF.

In this sample, this clonotype turned up a few times. The chain employs TRBV7-9 and TRBJ2-1; 8 bases align to TRBD2. V lost 6 bases and J lost 3; bases outside the gene matches: 10. The CDR3 sequence is 16 residues long. In germline, CDR1 is SEHNR, CDR2 FQNEAQ (reference sequence). The CDR3 nucleotides are TGTGCCAGCAGAGCTACTACTAGCGGCATCTACAATGAGCAGTTCTTC. This sequence encodes CASRATTSGIYNEQFF. Variable domain in full (rest from reference TRBV7-9 and TRBJ2-1): DTGVSQNPRHKITKRGQNVTFRCDPISEHNRLYWYRQTLGQGPEFLTYFQNEAQLEKSRLLSDRFSAERPKGSFSTLEIQRTEQGDSAMYLCASRATTSGIYNEQFFGPGTRLTVL.

This CDR3 reads CASSLAGRTYNEQFF. The CDR3 coding sequence is TGTGCCAGCAGCTTGGCGGGGAGAACGTACAATGAGCAGTTCTTC. The chain couples TRBV5-4 to TRBJ2-1; possible D gene TRBD2, 5 bases. V lost 0 bases, J lost 4 bases, and 11 bases lay in between. The CDR3 contains 15 residues. Germline CDR1 reads SGHNT; CDR2 reads YYREEE (reference sequence).

CDR3: CASRTKYEQYF. CDR3 nucleotide sequence: TGTGCCAGCAGGACAAAATACGAGCAGTACTTC. The chain uses TRBV21-1 and TRBJ2-7. TRBV21-1 is flagged as a pseudogene. This CDR3 region has 11 residues.

The rearrangement links TRBV5-1 to TRBJ2-7, with D maybe TRBD2 (6 bases). Looked up from germline, CDR1 is SGHRS and CDR2 is YFSETQ. The germline V and J ends were trimmed by 2 bases and 6 bases, with 15 bases remaining between them. This CDR3 spans 14 amino acids. The CDR3: CASSFGVTGSEQYF. CDR3 nucleotides: TGCGCCAGCAGCTTTGGCGTCACCGGGAGCGAGCAGTACTTC.

CDR3 DNA: TGTGCCAGCAGCCGCCTATCCGGGGGGAGGACTGAAGCTTTCTTT. Protein product: CASSRLSGGRTEAFF. The chain is built from TRBV11-2 and TRBJ1-1, with a tentative D call TRBD1 (5 bases). This CDR3 has 15 amino acids. Trimming pared 5 bases from V and 5 bases from J, leaving 18 bases between. Germline-derived CDR1 and CDR2 are SGHAT and FQNNGV. Together with reference TRBV11-2 and TRBJ1-1, the CDR3 gives the full variable domain: EAGVAQSPRYKIIEKRQSVAFWCNPISGHATLYWYQQILGQGPKLLIQFQNNGVVDDSQLPKDRFSAERLKGVDSTLKIQPAKLEDSAVYLCASSRLSGGRTEAFFGQGTRLTVV.

This clonotype was recorded many times. This chain connects TRBV12-3 or TRBV12-4 to TRBJ1-5, with D perhaps matching TRBD1 (5 bases). The CDR3 totals 15 residues. The V end lost 7 bases, the J end lost 2 bases, and 15 bases lay between the germline ends. The CDR3 reads CASTINMGGNQPQHF. The CDR3 DNA follows: TGTGCCAGCACCATAAACATGGGGGGCAATCAGCCCCAGCATTTT.

This chain's CDR3 is CASTSNREKLFF. The CDR3 coding sequence is TGTGCCAGCACTTCGAACCGTGAAAAACTGTTTTTT. The chain couples TRBV7-9 to TRBJ1-4; D gene ambiguous. The V gene lost 7 bases and the J gene lost 7 bases, with 10 bases spanning the gap. CDR1 is SEHNR, CDR2 FQNEAQ, per germline (reference sequence). The CDR3 loop spans 12 amino acids.

This rearrangement joins TRBV7-9 to TRBJ2-3, with 9 bases identical to TRBD2. This CDR3 has 15 residues. J lost 5 bases, V lost 5 bases, and 8 bases had no gene match. The germline CDR1 and CDR2 sequences are SEHNR and FQNEAQ (reference sequence). The DNA for the CDR3 is TGTGCCAGCAGCCCGGGAGCGGGAGGTAGAGATACGCAGTATTTT. Its translation: CASSPGAGGRDTQYF.

This clonotype was seen more than once but under ten times. The genes are TRBV28 and TRBJ2-1; 10 bases are shared with TRBD2. The CDR3 is 14 residues long. V lost 7 bases, J lost 6 bases, and 6 bases stayed unmatched. CDR1 and CDR2 (germline): MDHEN, SYDVKM. The CDR3 DNA sequence: TGTGCCAGCACTTCAGCGGGGGGGCGCAATGAGCAGTTCTTC. The encoded protein is CASTSAGGRNEQFF.

This clonotype has a count of ten or more. This chain joins TRBV14 and TRBJ2-1, with unresolved D. This CDR3 has 14 residues. Trimming cost V 5 bases and J 7 bases, with 15 bases left between them. Germline assignment: CDR1 SGHDN and CDR2 FVKESK. The CDR3 region has the DNA TGTGCCAGCAGCGACCGGGTCATCGGGAATGAGCAGTTCTTC. Protein: CASSDRVIGNEQFF.

The J gene is TRBJ2-2, the V gene TRBV10-3; D is uncertain. The CDR3 length is 14 residues. V gave up 8 bases and J gave up 4 bases, with 14 bases separating them. Germline values: CDR1 ENHRY, CDR2 SYGVKD. The CDR3 nucleotides are TGTGCCATCTCCCCGCCCGTGGCCACCGGGGAGCTGTTTTTT. Residues: CAISPPVATGELFF.

For the CDR3, the DNA is TGTGCCAGCAGCTCCCGGACTAGCCGGCTCGCCAGGACCTACGAGCAGTACTTC. Encoded protein: CASSSRTSRLARTYEQYF. The chain carries TRBV5-6 and TRBJ2-7; 8 bases align to TRBD2. V dropped 3 bases and J dropped 2; count of bases not matched to a gene: 16. Germline V gene data show CDR1 as SGHDT and CDR2 as YYEEEE. The CDR3 extends over 18 amino acids.

This chain connects TRBV27 to TRBJ1-2, with D perhaps TRBD1 (6 bases). The CDR3 extends over 14 amino acids. The germline gives CDR1 MNHEY, CDR2 SMNVEV (reference sequence). V was shortened by 5 bases and J by 4 bases, with 14 bases between the two germline ends. The CDR3 reads CASSPLDSSYGYTF. DNA of the CDR3: TGTGCCAGCAGTCCCCTGGACAGTAGCTATGGCTACACCTTC.

V usage is TRBV7-9 and J usage is TRBJ1-1, with 7 bases identical to TRBD1. The CDR3 spans 12 residues. The V gene end was trimmed by 1 base and the J gene end by 8 bases; junction bases not matched to a gene: 1. Germline V gene data show CDR1 as SEHNR and CDR2 as FQNEAQ (reference sequence). The CDR3 nucleotides are TGTGCCAGCAGCTTAGAAGGGGGCGAAGCTTTCTTT. It codes for CASSLEGGEAFF.

This clonotype was counted a single time. The chain uses TRBV2 and TRBJ2-7; 9 nucleotides align to TRBD1. Trimming at V came to 4 bases and at J to 5 bases, leaving 6 bases not matched to a gene. Germline CDR1 and CDR2: SNHLY and FYNNEI. CDR3 size: 14 residues. The CDR3 here is CASSGRTGADEQYF. The DNA of the CDR3 is TGTGCCAGCAGTGGGCGGACAGGGGCGGACGAGCAGTACTTC.

This clonotype was seen repeatedly, ten times or more. The rearrangement links TRBV3-1 to TRBJ1-1; possibly TRBD1 for D (6 bases). The CDR3 runs to 13 residues. Germline CDR1 is LGHDT and CDR2 is YNNKEL (reference sequence). Deletions cut 1 base from V and 5 bases from J, with 8 bases between. For the CDR3, the DNA is TGTGCCAGCAGCCAAGCAGGGGTGACTGAAGCTTTCTTT. As protein: CASSQAGVTEAFF. The full variable domain, rest sourced from reference TRBV3-1 and TRBJ1-1, is DTAVSQTPKYLVTQMGNDKSIKCEQNLGHDTMYWYKQDSKKFLKIMFSYNNKELIINETVPNRFSPKSPDKAHLNLHINSLELGDSAVYFCASSQAGVTEAFFGQGTRLTVV.

This clonotype has just a few counts. The chain recombines TRBV28 with TRBJ1-1, with a possible D match to TRBD1 (6 bases). Germline assignment: CDR1 MDHEN and CDR2 SYDVKM. Trimming stripped 5 bases from V and 8 bases from J, with 15 bases between. The length of the CDR3 is 13 residues. CDR3 in DNA: TGTGCCAGCAGTGGGGACACCCGCAGAGAAGCTTTCTTT. Translation gives CASSGDTRREAFF.

This clonotype was detected ten times or more. V gene TRBV11-2 combines with J gene TRBJ2-3; D ambiguous. This CDR3 has 14 residues. V was pared by 2 bases and J by 0 bases, with 6 bases between. Germline assignment: CDR1 SGHAT and CDR2 FQNNGV. CDR3 sequence reads: CASSLSDSTDTQYF. The CDR3 DNA reads as TGTGCCAGCAGCTTATCGGACAGCACAGATACGCAGTATTTT.

This clonotype has a handful of counts. The CDR3 DNA sequence: TGTGCCAGCAGCTCTCAGGGGGCAAGAGATACGCAGTATTTT. Amino acid sequence: CASSSQGARDTQYF. This sequence joins TRBV7-9 and TRBJ2-3, with 8 bases aligning to TRBD1. V lost 4 bases and J lost 5; bases outside the gene matches: 5. This CDR3 contains 14 residues. Germline loops: CDR1 SEHNR, CDR2 FQNEAQ (reference sequence).

This clonotype was observed a handful of times. The chain carries TRBV7-3 and TRBJ2-7; D ambiguous. The V gene's germline CDR1 is SGHTA and CDR2 FQGTGA. The CDR3 extends over 9 amino acids. V was cut by 4 bases and J by 9 bases, with 4 bases left in between. Here the CDR3 reads CASSSLQYF. The CDR3 bases are TGTGCCAGCAGCTCTTTGCAGTACTTC.

The J gene is TRBJ2-1, the V gene TRBV18; D assignment may be TRBD1 or TRBD2 (5 bases each). Germline V gene sequence: CDR1 KGHSH, CDR2 LQKENI. Trimming took off 3 bases at V and 6 bases at J, with 18 bases between the two ends. The CDR3 covers 16 residues. In nucleotides, the CDR3 is TGTGCCAGCTCACCTCCCTTCAGAGGGGATGGCAATGAGCAGTTCTTC. The encoded protein is CASSPPFRGDGNEQFF.

J is TRBJ1-1 and V is TRBV6-2 or TRBV6-3; 7 bases align to TRBD1. The CDR3 loop spans 16 amino acids. V lost 5 bases and J lost 1; bases outside the gene matches: 10. Germline lookup yields CDR1 MNHEY and CDR2 SVGEGT. The CDR3, as DNA: TGTGCCAGCAGTACCCAGGGCAAGGGGGCGAACACTGAAGCTTTCTTT. Translation gives CASSTQGKGANTEAFF.

This clonotype was counted a few times. This chain joins TRBV7-2 and TRBJ2-1, with 9 bases identical to TRBD2. Germline loops: CDR1 SGHTA, CDR2 FQGNSA. Trimming cost V 8 bases and J 0 bases; bases outside gene matches: 11. The CDR3 is 17 amino acids. CDR3: CASRGGGGTSSYNEQFF. Written as DNA, the CDR3 is TGTGCCAGCCGCGGCGGGGGGGGAACGAGCTCCTACAATGAGCAGTTCTTC.